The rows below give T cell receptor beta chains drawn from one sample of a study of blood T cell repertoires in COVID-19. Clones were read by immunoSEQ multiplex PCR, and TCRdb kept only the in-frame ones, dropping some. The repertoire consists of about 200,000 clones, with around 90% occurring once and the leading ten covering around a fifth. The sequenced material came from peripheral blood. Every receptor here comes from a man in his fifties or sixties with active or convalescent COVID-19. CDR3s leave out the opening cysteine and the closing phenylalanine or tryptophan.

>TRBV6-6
ASMVVEGRDYGYT
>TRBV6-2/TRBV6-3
ASSEAYEQY
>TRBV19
ASSSGQGAGNTEAF
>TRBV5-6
ASSLATSGNYGYT
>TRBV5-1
ASSSEGRVEQF
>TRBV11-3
ASSLESQETQY
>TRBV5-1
ASSLTVGGNQPQH
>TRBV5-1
ASSSARDTEAF
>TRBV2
ASIERGTGYEKLF
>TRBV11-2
ASSRDRGRDTQY
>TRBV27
ASSLSPTVAGAGDTQY
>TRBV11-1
ASSSGQGYGYT
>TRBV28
ASSLGGAMTEAF
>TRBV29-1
SVEEVAGGLDEQF
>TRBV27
ASSPVGGAGGYT
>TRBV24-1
ATSDPRGGSYEQY
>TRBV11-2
ASSPRRETEAF
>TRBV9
ASTRGGSYNSPLH
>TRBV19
ASSFPPGQNNEKLF
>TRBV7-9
ASSFLTGGVGELF
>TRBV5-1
ASSLVEVNTEAF
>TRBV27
ASRYAGGTEAF
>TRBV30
AWSVRRDSPLH
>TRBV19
ASSDRGYEQY
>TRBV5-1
ASSLPTSGGASTDTQY
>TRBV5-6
ASSSYTGTEQY
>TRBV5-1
ASTQTTATDTQY
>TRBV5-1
ASRLFGASGGARTDTQY
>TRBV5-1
ASSLGRGRNEKLF
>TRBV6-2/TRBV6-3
ASSYGGSGSPAETQY
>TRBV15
ATSRERAEGTQY
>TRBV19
ASKKGDRGYNEQF
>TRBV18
ASSPGQIDTGELF
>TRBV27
ASSSDGNYNSPLH
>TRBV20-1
STSAPGVNTQY
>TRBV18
ASSPSEKNTIY
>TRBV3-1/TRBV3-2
ASSQDVRNEQY
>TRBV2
ASSGIRGGQETQY
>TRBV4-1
ASSLYGGNTEAF
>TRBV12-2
ASRSVWSRQGAKGYT
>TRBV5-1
ASTGTGGGYGYT
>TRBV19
ASSTGLQQIGDTQY
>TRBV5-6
ASSSPTRSSYEQY
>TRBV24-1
ATSDSSRPGSDNEQF
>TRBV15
ATSTGNTGELF
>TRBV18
ASSPTGQSSGANVLT
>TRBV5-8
ASSADGITEAF
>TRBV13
ASSFSGTEEFHT
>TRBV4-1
ASSQGNGVQETQY
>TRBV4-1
ASSQGAQNTEAF
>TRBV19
ASSPNTGGNEQY
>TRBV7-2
ASSDPSGGAETQY
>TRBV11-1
ASSPRGASPLH